Given below is one TCR beta chain in context. Its target is not known. The data derive from a study of CD4+ T cells in melanoma. General study findings and limits: Reportedly, melanoma neoantigen-specific CD4+ T cells showed varied differentiation states. A reported correlation linked neoantigen-specific CD4+ T cells to CD8+, macrophage and B cell function.

The assay was immunoSEQ multiplex PCR, and TCRdb's table has in-frame clones only and misses some. The table lists about 15,000 clones, 62% of them singletons. The specimen sequenced was cells from a culture (not recorded whether cultured in vitro). The source of this sequence is a human donor with melanoma.

The CDR3 is CASSLDREGKPQHF. The CDR3 DNA reads as TGTGCCAGCAGCTTAGACAGGGAGGGGAAACCCCAGCATTTT. The V and J genes are TRBV7-9 and TRBJ1-5; maybe TRBD1 (6 bases). The V and J ends lost 1 base and 10 bases respectively, with 14 bases between them. The CDR3 spans 14 residues. The germline V gene has CDR1 SEHNR and CDR2 FQNEAQ (reference sequence).